This TCR beta chain was observed in a study of STAT5B mutations in CD4+ large granular lymphocyte leukemia. About the study: Among healthy donors, a particular HLA allele went with more CDR3 'QG' motifs.

Under the authors' procedure: Productive clonotypes were detectable down to 2.59 x 10-5 frequency. The assay was immunoSEQ multiplex PCR, and TCRdb's table has in-frame clones only and misses some. D and trimming were read from the DNA, whereas the V and J calls and clone size are those reported in that table. The sample carries approximately 41,000 clones, approximately 85% recorded once. The length of the CDR3 is 17 residues. V trimming: 5 bases; J trimming: 5 bases; junction bases outside the gene matches: 9. Germline V gives CDR1 SEHNR, CDR2 FQNEAQ (reference sequence). This sequence originates from a human donor in good health. The rearrangement links TRBV7-9 to TRBJ2-7, with 16 bases fitting TRBD2. The sequenced sample consisted of CD4+ T cells from blood buffy coats. The CDR3 coding sequence is TGTGCCAGCAGCCCCGGGGGACTAGCGGGGGGGCTAAACGAGCAGTACTTC. It translates to CASSPGGLAGGLNEQYF.